This TCR beta chain was sequenced for a study of shared clonotypes between healthy human individuals. Trimming took off 4 bases at V and 2 bases at J, with 12 bases between the two ends. The V gene's germline CDR1 is SQVTM and CDR2 ANQGSEA. This CDR3 is built from 14 residues. The method was immunoSEQ multiplex PCR; TCRdb's version includes in-frame clones alone and lacks a portion of them. The table has about half a million clones, around 77% seen once; the top ten hold around 12%. The sequenced material came from PBMCs. The gene calls are TRBV29-1 and TRBJ2-1, with D perhaps matching TRBD2 (7 bases). This clonotype originated in a middle-aged woman in good health. Some clones in this sample may be carry-over from other donors' samples. The CDR3 sequence: CSVGGGLTYNEQFF. The CDR3 DNA is TGCAGCGTTGGCGGGGGCCTCACCTACAATGAGCAGTTCTTC.